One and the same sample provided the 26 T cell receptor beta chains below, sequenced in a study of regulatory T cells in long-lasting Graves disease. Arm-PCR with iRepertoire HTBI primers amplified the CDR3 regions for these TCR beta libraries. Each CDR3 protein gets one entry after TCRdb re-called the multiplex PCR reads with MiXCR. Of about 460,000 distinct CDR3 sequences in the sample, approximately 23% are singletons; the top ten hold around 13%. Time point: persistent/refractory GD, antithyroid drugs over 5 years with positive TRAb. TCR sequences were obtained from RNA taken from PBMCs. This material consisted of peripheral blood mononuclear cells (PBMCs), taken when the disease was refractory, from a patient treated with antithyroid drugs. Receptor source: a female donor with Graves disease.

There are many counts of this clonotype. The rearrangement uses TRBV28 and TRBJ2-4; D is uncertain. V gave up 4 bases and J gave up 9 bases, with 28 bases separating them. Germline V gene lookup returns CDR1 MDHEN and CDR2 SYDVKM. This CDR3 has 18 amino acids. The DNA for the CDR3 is TGTGCCAGCAGTTACCCTATCGTCCTAAGTGGTCCAAATAGCATTCAGTACTTC. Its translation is CASSYPIVLSGPNSIQYF.

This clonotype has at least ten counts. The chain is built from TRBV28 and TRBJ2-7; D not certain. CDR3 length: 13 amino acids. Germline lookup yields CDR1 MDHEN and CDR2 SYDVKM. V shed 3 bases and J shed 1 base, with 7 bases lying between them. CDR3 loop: CASSFRKSYEQYF. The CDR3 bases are TGTGCCAGCAGTTTCCGGAAATCCTACGAGCAGTACTTC.

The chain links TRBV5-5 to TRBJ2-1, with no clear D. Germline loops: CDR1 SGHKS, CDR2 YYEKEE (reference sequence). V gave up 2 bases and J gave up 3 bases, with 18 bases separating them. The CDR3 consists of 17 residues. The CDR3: CASSFRLSPEYYNEQFF. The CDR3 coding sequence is TGTGCCAGCAGCTTTAGGCTGTCACCAGAGTACTACAATGAGCAGTTCTTC.

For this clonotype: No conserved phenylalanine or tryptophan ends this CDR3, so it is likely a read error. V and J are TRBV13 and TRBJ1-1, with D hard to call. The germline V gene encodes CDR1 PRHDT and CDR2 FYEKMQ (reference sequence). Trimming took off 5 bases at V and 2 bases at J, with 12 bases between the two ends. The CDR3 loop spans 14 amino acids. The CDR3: CASSRLSANTEAFL. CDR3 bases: TGTGCCAGCAGCCGGTTATCGGCCAACACTGAAGCTTTCCTT.

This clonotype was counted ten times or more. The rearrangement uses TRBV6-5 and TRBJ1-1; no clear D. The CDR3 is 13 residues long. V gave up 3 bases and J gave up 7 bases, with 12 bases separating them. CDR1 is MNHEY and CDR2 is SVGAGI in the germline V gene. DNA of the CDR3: TGTGCCAGCAGTTATCGAGTTCTGGGTGAAGCTTTCTTT. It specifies CASSYRVLGEAFF.

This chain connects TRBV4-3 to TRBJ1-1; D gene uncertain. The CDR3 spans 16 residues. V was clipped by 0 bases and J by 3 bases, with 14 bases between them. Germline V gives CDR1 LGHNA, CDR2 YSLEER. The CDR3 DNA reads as TGCGCCAGCAGCCAAGATCCCTCGGAAGGGCACACTGAAGCTTTCTTT. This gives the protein CASSQDPSEGHTEAFF.

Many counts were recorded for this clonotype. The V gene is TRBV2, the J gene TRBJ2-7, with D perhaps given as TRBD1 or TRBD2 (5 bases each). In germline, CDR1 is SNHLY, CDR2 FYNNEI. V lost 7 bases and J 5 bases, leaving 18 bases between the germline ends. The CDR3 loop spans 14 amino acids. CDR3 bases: TGTGCCAGCATAGGGGTTAGGGACCACCACGAGCAGTACTTC. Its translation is CASIGVRDHHEQYF.

The CDR3 DNA follows: TGTGCCAGCAGCGTCACTCAGAGATTTGCTGAAGCTTTCTTT. It yields the protein CASSVTQRFAEAFF. This rearrangement joins TRBV9 to TRBJ1-1; D gene uncertain. There are 14 residues in the CDR3. V was trimmed by 2 bases and J by 6 bases, leaving 14 bases between them. Germline CDR1 and CDR2: SGDLS and YYNGEE.

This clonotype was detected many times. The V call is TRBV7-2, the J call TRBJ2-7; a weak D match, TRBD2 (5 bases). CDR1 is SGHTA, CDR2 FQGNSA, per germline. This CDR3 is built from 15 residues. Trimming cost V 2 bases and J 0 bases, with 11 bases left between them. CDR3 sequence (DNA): TGTGCCAGCAGCTTATACCCCACTAGCTCCTACGAGCAGTACTTC. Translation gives CASSLYPTSSYEQYF.

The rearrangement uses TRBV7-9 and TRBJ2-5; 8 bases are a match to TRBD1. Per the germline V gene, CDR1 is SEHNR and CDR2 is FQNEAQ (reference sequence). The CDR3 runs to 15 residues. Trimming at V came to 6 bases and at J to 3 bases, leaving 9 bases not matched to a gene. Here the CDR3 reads CASSPTGGREETQYF. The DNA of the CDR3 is TGTGCCAGCAGTCCAACAGGGGGACGGGAAGAGACCCAGTACTTC.

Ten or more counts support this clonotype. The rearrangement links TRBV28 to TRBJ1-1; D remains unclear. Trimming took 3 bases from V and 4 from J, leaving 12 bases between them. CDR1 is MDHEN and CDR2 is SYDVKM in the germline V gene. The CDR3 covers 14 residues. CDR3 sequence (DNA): TGTGCCAGCAGTTTGTCCCTCTGGCGCACTGAAGCTTTCTTT. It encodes CASSLSLWRTEAFF.

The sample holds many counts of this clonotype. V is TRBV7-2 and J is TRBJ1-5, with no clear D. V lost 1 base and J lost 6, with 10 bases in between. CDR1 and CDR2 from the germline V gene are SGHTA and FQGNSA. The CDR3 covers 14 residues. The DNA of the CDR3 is TGTGCCAGCAGCTTAGAGATCGTCGGTCAGCCCCAGCATTTT. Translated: CASSLEIVGQPQHF.

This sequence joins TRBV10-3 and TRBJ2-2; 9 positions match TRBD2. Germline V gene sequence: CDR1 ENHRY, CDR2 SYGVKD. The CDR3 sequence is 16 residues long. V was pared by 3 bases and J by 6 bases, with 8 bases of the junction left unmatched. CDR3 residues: CAISDPGLAGAGELFF. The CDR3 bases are TGTGCCATCAGTGATCCGGGACTAGCTGGTGCCGGGGAGCTGTTTTTT.

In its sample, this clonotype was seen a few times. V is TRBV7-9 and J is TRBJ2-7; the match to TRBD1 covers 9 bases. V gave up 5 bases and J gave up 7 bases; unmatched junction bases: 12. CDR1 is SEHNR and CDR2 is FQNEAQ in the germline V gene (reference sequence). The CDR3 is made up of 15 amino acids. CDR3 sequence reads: CASSPGTGRVLEQYF. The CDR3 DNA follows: TGTGCCAGCAGCCCCGGGACAGGGAGGGTTCTGGAGCAGTACTTC.

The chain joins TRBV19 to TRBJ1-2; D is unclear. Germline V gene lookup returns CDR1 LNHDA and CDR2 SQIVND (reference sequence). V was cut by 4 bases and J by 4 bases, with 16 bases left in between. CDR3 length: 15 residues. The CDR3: CASSTFTTGFYGYTF. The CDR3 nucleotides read TGTGCCAGTAGTACTTTTACCACCGGGTTCTATGGCTACACCTTC.

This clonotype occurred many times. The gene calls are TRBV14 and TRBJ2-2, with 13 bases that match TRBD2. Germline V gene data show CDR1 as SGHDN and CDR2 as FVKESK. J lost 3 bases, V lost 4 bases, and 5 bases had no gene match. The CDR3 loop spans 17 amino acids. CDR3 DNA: TGTGCCAGCAGCCCCCTTGGACTAGCGGGGGACACCGGGGAGCTGTTTTTT. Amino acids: CASSPLGLAGDTGELFF.

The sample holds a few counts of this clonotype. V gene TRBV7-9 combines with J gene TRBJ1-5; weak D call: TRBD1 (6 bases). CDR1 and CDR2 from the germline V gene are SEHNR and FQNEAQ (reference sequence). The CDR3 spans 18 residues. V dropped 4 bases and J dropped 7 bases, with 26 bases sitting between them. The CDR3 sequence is CASSSQIGGTRSGQPQHF. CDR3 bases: TGTGCCAGCAGCTCCCAAATAGGGGGGACGAGGAGCGGACAGCCCCAGCATTTT. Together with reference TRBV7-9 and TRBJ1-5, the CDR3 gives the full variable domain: DTGVSQNPRHKITKRGQNVTFRCDPISEHNRLYWYRQTLGQGPEFLTYFQNEAQLEKSRLLSDRFSAERPKGSFSTLEIQRTEQGDSAMYLCASSSQIGGTRSGQPQHFGDGTRLSIL.

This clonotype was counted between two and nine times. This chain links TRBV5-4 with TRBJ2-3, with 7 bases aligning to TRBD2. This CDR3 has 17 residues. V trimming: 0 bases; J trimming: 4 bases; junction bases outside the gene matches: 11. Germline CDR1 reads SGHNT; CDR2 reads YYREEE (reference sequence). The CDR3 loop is CASSLEPGLAVSDTQYF. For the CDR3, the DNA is TGTGCCAGCAGCTTGGAACCGGGGCTAGCGGTTTCAGATACGCAGTATTTT.

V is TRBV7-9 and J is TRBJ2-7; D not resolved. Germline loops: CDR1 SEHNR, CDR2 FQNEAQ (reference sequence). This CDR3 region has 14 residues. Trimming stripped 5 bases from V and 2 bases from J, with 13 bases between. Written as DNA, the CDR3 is TGTGCCAGCAGCCTCAGTGTCTCCACCTACGAGCAGTACTTC. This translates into CASSLSVSTYEQYF.

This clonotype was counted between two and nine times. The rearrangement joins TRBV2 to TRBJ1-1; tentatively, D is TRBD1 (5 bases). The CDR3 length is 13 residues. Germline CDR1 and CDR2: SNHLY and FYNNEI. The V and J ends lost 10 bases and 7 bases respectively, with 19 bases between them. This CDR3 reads CANRTLERNEAFF. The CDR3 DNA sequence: TGTGCCAACAGGACTTTAGAGAGGAATGAAGCTTTCTTT.

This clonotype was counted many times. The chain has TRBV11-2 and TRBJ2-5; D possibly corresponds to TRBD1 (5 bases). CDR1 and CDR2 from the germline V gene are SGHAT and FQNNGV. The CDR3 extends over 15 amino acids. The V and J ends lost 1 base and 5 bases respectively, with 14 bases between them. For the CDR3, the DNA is TGTGCCAGCAGCTTAGTGGGGCTAGAGACGGAGACCCAGTACTTC. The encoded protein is CASSLVGLETETQYF.

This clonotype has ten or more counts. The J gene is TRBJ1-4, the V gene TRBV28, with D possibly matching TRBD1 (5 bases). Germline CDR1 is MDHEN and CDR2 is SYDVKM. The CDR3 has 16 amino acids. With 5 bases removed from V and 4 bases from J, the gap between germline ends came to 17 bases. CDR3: CASSILRVGGNEKLFF. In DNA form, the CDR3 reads TGTGCCAGCAGTATACTCAGGGTTGGGGGTAATGAAAAACTGTTTTTT.

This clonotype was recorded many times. CDR3 residues: CASSPTTGLAGETQYF. The CDR3 region has the DNA TGTGCCAGCAGCCCTACCACGGGACTAGCTGGTGAGACCCAGTACTTC. The V and J genes are TRBV27 and TRBJ2-5; 9 bases match TRBD2. This CDR3 contains 16 residues. The germline CDR1 and CDR2 sequences are MNHEY and SMNVEV (reference sequence). V lost 6 bases, J lost 5 bases, and 13 bases stayed unmatched.

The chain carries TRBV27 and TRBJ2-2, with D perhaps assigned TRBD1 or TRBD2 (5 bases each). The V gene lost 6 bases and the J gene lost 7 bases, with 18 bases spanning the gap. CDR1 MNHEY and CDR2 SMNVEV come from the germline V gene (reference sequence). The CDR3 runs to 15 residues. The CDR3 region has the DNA TGTGCCAGCAGGACCCCCCGGGGCCCACACGGGGAGCTGTTTTTT. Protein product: CASRTPRGPHGELFF.

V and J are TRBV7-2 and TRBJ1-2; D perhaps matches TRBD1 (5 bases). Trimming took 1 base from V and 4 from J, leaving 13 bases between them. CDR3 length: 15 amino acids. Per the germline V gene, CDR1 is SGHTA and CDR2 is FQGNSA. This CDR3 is CASSLDSGARYGYTF. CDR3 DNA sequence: TGTGCCAGCAGCTTAGATTCTGGGGCGCGCTATGGCTACACCTTC.

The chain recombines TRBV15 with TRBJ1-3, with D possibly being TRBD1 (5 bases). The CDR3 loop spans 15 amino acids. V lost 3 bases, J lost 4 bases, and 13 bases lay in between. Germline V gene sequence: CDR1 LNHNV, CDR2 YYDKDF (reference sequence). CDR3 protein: CATSRDEGPGNTIYF. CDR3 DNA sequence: TGTGCCACCAGCAGGGACGAGGGGCCGGGAAACACCATATATTTT.